Reported below is one T cell receptor (beta chain). This CDR3 spans 17 amino acids. The V end was cut by 0 bases, the J end by 12 bases, with 24 bases between. CDR1 is SGHTA, CDR2 FQGNSA, per germline. Assay: immunoSEQ multiplex PCR; the TCRdb copy retains only in-frame clones and omits some. The repertoire includes around 160,000 clones, around 91% of them detected once, and 5.2% sits in the top ten. The sample originates from a study of T cell responses to AZD1222 COVID-19 vaccine. The chain carries TRBV7-2 and TRBJ2-1; perhaps TRBD1 as D (6 bases). This clonotype was sampled from an adult in good health. The starting material was peripheral blood, obtained on day 0 of AZD1222 vaccination. This CDR3 is CASSLAPRQVFNEGQFF. DNA for the CDR3: TGTGCCAGCAGCTTAGCCCCCCGACAGGTATTCAATGAAGGGCAGTTCTTC.